This note documents a single T cell receptor beta chain sequence. Per the germline V gene, CDR1 is MNHEY and CDR2 is SVGAGI. The CDR3 is 14 residues long. V dropped 4 bases and J dropped 5; count of bases not matched to a gene: 6. Original methodology: Estimation of nucleated cell counts was performed using reference gene primer amplification. Clones were sequenced by immunoSEQ multiplex PCR, and TCRdb holds only the in-frame ones, with some missing. From that table come the V and J calls and clone size; the DNA was used to work out D and trimming. The table lists tens of thousands of clones, roughly 80% of them singletons. This record belongs to a study of blood T cell repertoires in COVID-19. The overall study: Sources were T cells, B-cell-depleted T cells, or PBMCs; the material itself was cDNA or gDNA.

The source material was peripheral blood. The clonotype was recovered from a man in his sixties with active COVID-19. The V gene is TRBV6-5, the J gene TRBJ2-7; the match to TRBD1 covers 9 bases. The CDR3 DNA sequence: TGTGCCAGCAGTTGGGACAGGGTGGCCAACGAGCAGTACTTC. This sequence encodes CASSWDRVANEQYF.